This T cell receptor (beta chain) derives from a study of cytomegalovirus exposure and HLA in healthy donors. Trimming cost V 1 base and J 7 bases; bases outside gene matches: 13. The CDR3 has 18 residues. Germline values: CDR1 LNHDA, CDR2 SQIVND (reference sequence). Here immunoSEQ multiplex PCR was the method, and the copy in TCRdb shows in-frame clones only, minus some. The sample has fewer than 200,000 clones, roughly 86% seen once; the top ten hold 7.2%. This TCR was sampled from a man aged 25 to 45 in good health and CMV-seropositive. Source material: PBMCs. This chain links TRBV19 with TRBJ2-2, with 9 bases aligning to TRBD2. The DNA for the CDR3 is TGTGCCAGTAGTATAGTAGTCCCCAGCGGGAGGAAGAACGGGGAGCTGTTTTTT. This translates into CASSIVVPSGRKNGELFF.